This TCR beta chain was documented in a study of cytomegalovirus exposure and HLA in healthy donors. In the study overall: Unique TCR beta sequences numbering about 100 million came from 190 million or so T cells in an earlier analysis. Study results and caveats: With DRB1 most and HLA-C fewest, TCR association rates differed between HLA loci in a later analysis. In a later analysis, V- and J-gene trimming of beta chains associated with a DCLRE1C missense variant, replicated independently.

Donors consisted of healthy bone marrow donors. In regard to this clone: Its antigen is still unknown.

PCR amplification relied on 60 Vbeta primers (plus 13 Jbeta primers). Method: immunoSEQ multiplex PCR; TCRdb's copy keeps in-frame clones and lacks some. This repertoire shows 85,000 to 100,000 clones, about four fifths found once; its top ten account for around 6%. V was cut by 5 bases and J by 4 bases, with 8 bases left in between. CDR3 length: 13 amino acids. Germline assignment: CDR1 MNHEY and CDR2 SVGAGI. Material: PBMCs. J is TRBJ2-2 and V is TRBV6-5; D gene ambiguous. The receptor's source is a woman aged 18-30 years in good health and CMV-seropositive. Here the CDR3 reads CASSVESTGELFF. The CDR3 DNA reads TGTGCCAGCAGTGTGGAGTCCACCGGGGAGCTGTTTTTT.